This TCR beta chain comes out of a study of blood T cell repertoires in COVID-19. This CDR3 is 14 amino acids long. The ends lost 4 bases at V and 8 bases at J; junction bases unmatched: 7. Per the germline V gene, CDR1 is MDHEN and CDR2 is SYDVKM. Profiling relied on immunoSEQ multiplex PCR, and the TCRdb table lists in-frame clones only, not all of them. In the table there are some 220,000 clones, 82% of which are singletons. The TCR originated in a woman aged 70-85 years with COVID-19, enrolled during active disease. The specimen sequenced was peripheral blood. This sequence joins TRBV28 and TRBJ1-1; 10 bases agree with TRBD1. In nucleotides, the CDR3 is TGTGCCAGCAGTTCCGGGACAGGGGCGCTCGAAGCTTTCTTT. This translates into CASSSGTGALEAFF. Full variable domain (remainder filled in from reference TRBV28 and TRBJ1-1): DVKVTQSSRYLVKRTGEKVFLECVQDMDHENMFWYRQDPGLGLRLIYFSYDVKMKEKGDIPEGYSVSREKKERFSLILESASTNQTSMYLCASSSGTGALEAFFGQGTRLTVV.